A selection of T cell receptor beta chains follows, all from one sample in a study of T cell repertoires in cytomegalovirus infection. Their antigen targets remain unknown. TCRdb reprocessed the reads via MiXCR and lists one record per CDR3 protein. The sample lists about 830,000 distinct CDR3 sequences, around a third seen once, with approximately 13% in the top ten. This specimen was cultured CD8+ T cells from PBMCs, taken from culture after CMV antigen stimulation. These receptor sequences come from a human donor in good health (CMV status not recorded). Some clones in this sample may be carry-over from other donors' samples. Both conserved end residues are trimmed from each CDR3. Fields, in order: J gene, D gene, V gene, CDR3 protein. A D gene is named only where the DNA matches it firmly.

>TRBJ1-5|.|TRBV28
ASNSWLANQPQH
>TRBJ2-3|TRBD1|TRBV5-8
ASSFPRDRGTDTQY
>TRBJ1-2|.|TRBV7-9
ASSLAGEKGTYGYT
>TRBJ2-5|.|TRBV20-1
SARASTWRKDLLETQY
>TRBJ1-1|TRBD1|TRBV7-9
ASSFRTGGLMNTEAF
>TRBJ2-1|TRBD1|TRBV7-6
ASSHPGGLEDNEQF
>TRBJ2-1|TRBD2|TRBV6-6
ASSYVLARKHEQF
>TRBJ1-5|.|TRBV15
ATSKDSNQPQH
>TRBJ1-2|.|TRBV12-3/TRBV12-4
ASTQGGGINYGYT
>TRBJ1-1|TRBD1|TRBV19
ASSAGQGVTEAF
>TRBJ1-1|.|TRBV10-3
AINGPGNTEAF
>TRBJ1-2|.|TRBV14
ASSQESGRCT
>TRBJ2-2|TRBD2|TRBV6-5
ASSRGEVTGELF
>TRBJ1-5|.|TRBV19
VSSRGGRNQPQH
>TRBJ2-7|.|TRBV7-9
ASKGGGGYEQY
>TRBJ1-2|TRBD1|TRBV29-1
SVRDRGIRGRT
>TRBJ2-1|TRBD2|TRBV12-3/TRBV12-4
ASNHGGATPNEQF
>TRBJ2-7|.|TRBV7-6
ASSSRLGDEQY
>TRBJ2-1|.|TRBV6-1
ASLTTQGNEQF
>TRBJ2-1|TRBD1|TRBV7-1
ASFPRGPTHEQF
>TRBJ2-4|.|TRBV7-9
ASSLAPGMGRVKNIQY
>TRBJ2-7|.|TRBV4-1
ASSLQYPLDSREQY
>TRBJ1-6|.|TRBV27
ASSLRYNSPLH
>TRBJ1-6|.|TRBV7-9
ASSFPDFYNSPLH
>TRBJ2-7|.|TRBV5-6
ASSARATYEQY
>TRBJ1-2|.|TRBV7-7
AVIPLGYGYT
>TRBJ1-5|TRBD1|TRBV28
ASRVRTGFNQPQH
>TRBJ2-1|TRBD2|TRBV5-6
ASTPGSGVHPLYNEQF
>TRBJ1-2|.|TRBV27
ASRLGQTGGYT
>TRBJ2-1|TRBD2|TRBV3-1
ASTSQAGGRSNEQF